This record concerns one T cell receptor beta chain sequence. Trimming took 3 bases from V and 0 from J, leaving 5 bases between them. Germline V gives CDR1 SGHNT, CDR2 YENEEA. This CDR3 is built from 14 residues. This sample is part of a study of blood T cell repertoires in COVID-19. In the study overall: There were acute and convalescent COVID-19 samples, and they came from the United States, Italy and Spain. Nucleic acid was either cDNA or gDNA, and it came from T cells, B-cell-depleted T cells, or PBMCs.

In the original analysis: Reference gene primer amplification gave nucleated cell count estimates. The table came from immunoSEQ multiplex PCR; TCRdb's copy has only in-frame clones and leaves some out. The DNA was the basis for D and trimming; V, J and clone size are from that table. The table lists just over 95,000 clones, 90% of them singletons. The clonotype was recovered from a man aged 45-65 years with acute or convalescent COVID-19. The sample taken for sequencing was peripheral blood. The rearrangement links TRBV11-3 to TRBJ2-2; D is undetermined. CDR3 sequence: CASSFTANTGELFF. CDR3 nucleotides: TGTGCCAGCAGCTTCACAGCGAACACCGGGGAGCTGTTTTTT.